Each of the 6 T cell receptor beta chains below was sequenced from the same sample in a study of beta chain features in type 1 diabetes (dated by TCRdb to the late 2010s). Library preparation used the immunoSEQ multiplex PCR assay. The entire isolated RNA was reverse transcribed using the High Capacity cDNA Reverse Transcription Kit, and thus expressed TCRB transcripts were sequenced. The source is immuneACCESS, and TCRdb retained only in-frame sequences with V and J called. Part of the clones is not carried over; for the studies checked, unresolved V genes explain less than half of this, and the remainder is unexplained. The sample table holds about 140,000 clones, of which approximately 9.8% were seen once. 0.55% to 0.75% of the sample comes from the top ten. The sequencing sample was made of central memory CD4+ T cells from blood. Every receptor here comes from a woman between 40 and 55 years old in good health.

The V call is TRBV19, the J call TRBJ1-1; D may be TRBD1 (6 bases). The CDR3 contains 15 residues. With 6 bases removed from V and 4 bases from J, the gap between germline ends came to 18 bases. From germline, CDR1 is LNHDA and CDR2 SQIVND (reference sequence). The CDR3 loop reads CASREGGSLSTEAFF. CDR3 coding DNA: TGTGCCAGTAGAGAGGGGGGGAGCCTGAGCACTGAAGCTTTCTTT.

This clone has just a few counts. This chain joins TRBV7-8 and TRBJ1-2, with TRBD1 as a possible D gene (6 bases). Trimming cost V 5 bases and J 4 bases, with 8 bases left between them. CDR1 and CDR2 from the germline V gene are SGHVS and FQNEAQ. The length of the CDR3 is 12 residues. The CDR3 here is CASSLRGYGYTF. The DNA of the CDR3 is TGTGCCAGCAGCCTCAGGGGCTATGGCTACACCTTC.

The V call is TRBV6-5, the J call TRBJ2-7; D may be TRBD1 (6 bases). Trimming removed 4 bases from V and 0 bases from J, with 16 bases in between. Germline V gives CDR1 MNHEY, CDR2 SVGAGI. CDR3 size: 16 residues. The CDR3 reads CASSLTGTPDSYEQYF. The CDR3 DNA follows: TGTGCCAGCAGTTTGACCGGGACACCCGACTCCTACGAGCAGTACTTC.

V is TRBV19 and J is TRBJ2-5; TRBD2 might be the D (5 bases). The germline V gene encodes CDR1 LNHDA and CDR2 SQIVND (reference sequence). The CDR3 length is 16 residues. V lost 1 base, J lost 1 base, and 13 bases lay in between. In nucleotides, the CDR3 is TGTGCCAGTAGTATAGGGCTCTACGGGGTCCAAGAGACCCAGTACTTC. As protein: CASSIGLYGVQETQYF.

This clone has at least ten counts. V gene TRBV10-3 combines with J gene TRBJ2-1; D unresolved. The length of the CDR3 is 13 residues. V lost 1 base to trimming and J lost 5 bases, with 6 bases between them. Germline V CDR1 and CDR2: ENHRY, SYGVKD. The CDR3 is CAISEFQDNEQFF. CDR3 sequence (DNA): TGTGCCATCAGTGAGTTCCAGGACAATGAGCAGTTCTTC.

This chain joins TRBV4-1 and TRBJ2-7; D call uncertain. The CDR3 loop spans 16 amino acids. Germline assignment: CDR1 MGHRA and CDR2 YSYEKL. V lost 0 bases and J lost 0, with 12 bases in between. The CDR3 spells CASSQDQTTHSYEQYF. CDR3 DNA sequence: TGCGCCAGCAGCCAAGATCAAACGACACACTCCTACGAGCAGTACTTC.